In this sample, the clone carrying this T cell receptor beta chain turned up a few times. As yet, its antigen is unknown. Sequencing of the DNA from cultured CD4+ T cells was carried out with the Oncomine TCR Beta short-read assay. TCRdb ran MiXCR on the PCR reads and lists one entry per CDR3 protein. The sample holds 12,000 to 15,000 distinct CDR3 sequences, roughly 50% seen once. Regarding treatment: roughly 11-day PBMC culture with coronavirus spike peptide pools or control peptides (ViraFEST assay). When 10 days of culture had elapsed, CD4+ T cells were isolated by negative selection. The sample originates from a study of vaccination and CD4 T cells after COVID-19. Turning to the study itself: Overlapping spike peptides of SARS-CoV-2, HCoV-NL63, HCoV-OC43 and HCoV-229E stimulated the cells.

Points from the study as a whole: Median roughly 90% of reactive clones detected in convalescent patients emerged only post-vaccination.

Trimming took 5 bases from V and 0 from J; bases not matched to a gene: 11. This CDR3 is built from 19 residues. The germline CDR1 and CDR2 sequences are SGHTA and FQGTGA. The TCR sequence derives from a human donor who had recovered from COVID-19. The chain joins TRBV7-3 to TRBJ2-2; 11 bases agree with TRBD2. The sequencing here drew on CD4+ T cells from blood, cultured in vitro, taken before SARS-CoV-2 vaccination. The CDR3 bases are TGTGCCAGCAGCCGCACACTAGCGGGAGTTGCTGCGAACACCGGGGAGCTGTTTTTT. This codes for CASSRTLAGVAANTGELFF.